What follows are 18 T cell receptor beta chains derived from one specimen sequenced in a study of T cell changes during pregnancy in multiple sclerosis. Some clones are missing from TCRdb's copy, which holds only in-frame ones; the method was immunoSEQ multiplex PCR. The sample carries 14,000 or so clones, roughly 93% recorded once. The sample here was peripheral blood, taken in the second trimester of pregnancy. Receptors were obtained from a female donor in good health, enrolled as a control in a pregnancy study.

The gene calls are TRBV7-6 and TRBJ2-5, with 13 bases matching TRBD2. The V segment lost 1 base and the J segment 3 bases; nucleotides outside the gene matches: 2. This CDR3 is built from 16 residues. CDR1 is SGHVS and CDR2 is FNYEAQ in the germline V gene. The CDR3 DNA follows: TGTGCCAGCAGCTTAGAGACTAGCGGGGGGAAAGAGACCCAGTACTTC. Its translation: CASSLETSGGKETQYF.

The chain carries TRBV5-1 and TRBJ2-3; 10 nucleotides align to TRBD2. This CDR3 contains 18 residues. CDR1 is SGHRS, CDR2 YFSETQ, per germline. The ends lost 2 bases at V and 0 bases at J; junction bases unmatched: 9. CDR3 protein: CASSFGTSAPISTDTQYF. CDR3 nucleotide sequence: TGCGCCAGCAGCTTTGGGACTAGCGCGCCTATAAGCACAGATACGCAGTATTTT.

In its sample, this clone was seen a few times. The chain has TRBV5-1 and TRBJ2-2; D is possibly TRBD1 (6 bases). The germline V and J ends were trimmed by 1 base and 4 bases, with 8 bases remaining between them. The CDR3 runs to 14 residues. Germline V gene sequence: CDR1 SGHRS, CDR2 YFSETQ. The DNA of the CDR3 is TGCGCCAGCAGCTTGACAGGGAGCACCGGGGAGCTGTTTTTT. Protein sequence: CASSLTGSTGELFF.

V usage is TRBV29-1 and J usage is TRBJ2-3, with 7 bases aligning to TRBD2. Germline loops: CDR1 SQVTM, CDR2 ANQGSEA. The trim removed 4 bases at V and 9 bases at J, leaving 16 bases unmatched. The CDR3 is made up of 15 amino acids. The CDR3 bases are TGCAGCGTTGGGGACCTGGGCGGGAGACAGAGGACGCAGTATTTT. This encodes CSVGDLGGRQRTQYF.

The V call is TRBV27, the J call TRBJ2-6; no clear D. Germline V gene sequence: CDR1 MNHEY, CDR2 SMNVEV (reference sequence). Trimming removed 3 bases at V and 0 bases at J, with 3 bases between. The CDR3 has 14 residues. In nucleotides, the CDR3 is TGTGCCAGCAGTTTTAGCTCTGGGGCCAACGTCCTGACTTTC. Protein: CASSFSSGANVLTF.

This chain uses TRBV7-2 with TRBJ2-7; TRBD2 agrees at 8 bases. Germline loops: CDR1 SGHTA, CDR2 FQGNSA. The CDR3 length is 14 residues. The V segment lost 4 bases and the J segment 9 bases; nucleotides outside the gene matches: 11. CDR3 sequence (DNA): TGTGCCAGCAGCTGGGGCGGGACTAGAATGGTGCAGTACTTC. It specifies CASSWGGTRMVQYF.

The chain joins TRBV7-9 to TRBJ1-2; no definite D call. CDR1 is SEHNR and CDR2 is FQNEAQ in the germline V gene (reference sequence). Trimming stripped 3 bases from V and 8 bases from J, with 13 bases between. The CDR3 has 13 amino acids. The DNA of the CDR3 is TGTGCCAGCAGCTTCGGGGTCGAGTCAGGCTACACCTTC. This encodes CASSFGVESGYTF.

V gene TRBV2 combines with J gene TRBJ2-1, with 11 positions matching TRBD2. The junction had 12 bases not matched to a gene; V was cut back by 6 bases and J by 5 bases. Germline V gene data show CDR1 as SNHLY and CDR2 as FYNNEI. The CDR3 spans 17 residues. The CDR3: CASRKLAGELMDNEQFF. Written as DNA, the CDR3 is TGTGCCAGCAGGAAACTAGCGGGGGAGCTCATGGACAATGAGCAGTTCTTC.

The chain carries TRBV12-2 and TRBJ2-3; the D call TRBD2 from the table was never checked on the DNA. TRBV12-2 has pseudogene status. This CDR3 spans 17 amino acids. The DNA for the CDR3 is TGTGCAAGTCGCTTGGGACTAGCGGGGAGACCCACAGATACGCAGTATTTT. Translating gives CASRLGLAGRPTDTQYF.

This clone was found once. The V call is TRBV5-7, the J call TRBJ1-1; D perhaps matches TRBD1 (5 bases). TRBV5-7 is annotated as an ORF whose role is uncertain. This CDR3 contains 13 residues. Trimming took 0 bases from V and 9 from J, leaving 12 bases between them. The CDR3: CASSLAGWVKAFF. The CDR3 bases are TGTGCCAGCAGCTTGGCAGGGTGGGTGAAAGCTTTCTTT.

The rearrangement links TRBV5-6 to TRBJ2-1, with TRBD2 matching over 8 bases. Germline V CDR1 and CDR2: SGHDT, YYEEEE. V trimming: 4 bases; J trimming: 9 bases; junction bases outside the gene matches: 12. The CDR3 sequence is 15 residues long. The CDR3 bases are TGTGCCAGCAGCGATACGAGCGGGAGTCGGGCTGAGCAGTTCTTC. It is translated as CASSDTSGSRAEQFF.

The J gene is TRBJ2-3, the V gene TRBV6-5, with 10 nucleotides matching TRBD2. J lost 3 bases, V lost 4 bases, and 7 bases had no gene match. This CDR3 has 16 residues. The V gene's germline CDR1 is MNHEY and CDR2 SVGAGI. CDR3 nucleotides: TGTGCCAGCAGTTCCCTTAGCGGGAGGCCAACAGATACGCAGTATTTT. It specifies CASSSLSGRPTDTQYF.

V is TRBV6-1 and J is TRBJ1-4; D remains unclear. Trimming took 1 base from V and 6 from J, leaving 12 bases between them. The length of the CDR3 is 15 residues. The germline V gene has CDR1 MNHNS and CDR2 SASEGT. The CDR3 reads CASSEGEGLDEKLFF. The CDR3 DNA sequence: TGTGCCAGCAGTGAAGGTGAGGGTCTGGATGAAAAACTGTTTTTT.

The chain recombines TRBV7-9 with TRBJ1-1; D not certain. The germline gives CDR1 SEHNR, CDR2 FQNEAQ (reference sequence). The CDR3 runs to 11 residues. V lost 4 bases to trimming and J lost 8 bases, with 8 bases between them. CDR3 sequence: CASSSESEAFF. CDR3 nucleotide sequence: TGTGCCAGCAGCTCGGAGTCAGAAGCTTTCTTT.

V and J are TRBV30 and TRBJ1-5; D gene unclear. The germline V gene has CDR1 GTSNPN and CDR2 SVGIG (reference sequence). The CDR3 totals 14 residues. Trimming stripped 4 bases from V and 4 bases from J, with 14 bases between. CDR3 sequence: CAWTTGPQNQPQHF. The CDR3 DNA reads TGTGCCTGGACAACGGGTCCCCAGAATCAGCCCCAGCATTTT.

J is TRBJ2-2 and V is TRBV2; 7 bases line up with TRBD1. The V gene's germline CDR1 is SNHLY and CDR2 FYNNEI. This CDR3 has 15 residues. The V gene end was trimmed by 2 bases and the J gene end by 3 bases; junction bases not matched to a gene: 3. The CDR3 DNA is TGTGCCAGCAGTGAATGGCAGGGGGACACCGGGGAGCTGTTTTTT. Residues: CASSEWQGDTGELFF.

The rearrangement joins TRBV30 to TRBJ1-6; the D is unclear. The CDR3 sequence is 15 residues long. V dropped 2 bases and J dropped 4 bases, with 12 bases sitting between them. The germline V gene has CDR1 GTSNPN and CDR2 SVGIG (reference sequence). The CDR3 nucleotides are TGTGCCTGGAGTCCCCGGGTCCATTATAATTCACCCCTCCACTTT. Its protein is CAWSPRVHYNSPLHF.

V usage is TRBV6-4 and J usage is TRBJ2-6, with D perhaps matching TRBD1 (8 bases). Germline CDR1 is MRHNA and CDR2 is SNTAGT. The CDR3 runs to 16 residues. Trimming took off 9 bases at V and 0 bases at J, with 15 bases between the two ends. The CDR3 here is CARGQGGYSGANVLTF. The CDR3 DNA reads as TGTGCCAGAGGACAGGGAGGGTACTCTGGGGCCAACGTCCTGACTTTC.